In this sample, the clone carrying this T cell receptor beta chain turned up a few times. The data are from a study of T cells after yellow fever vaccination. Across the study: Low-cell-number fractions were prepared with SMART-Seq v4 Ultra Low Input.

TCRdb itself ran the 5' RACE reads through MiXCR, one entry per CDR3 protein. Among about 340,000 distinct CDR3 sequences, approximately 4.2% were seen once, and the ten largest hold around 24%. The germline V gene has CDR1 SEHNR and CDR2 FQNEAQ (reference sequence). CDR3 length equals 13 residues. Trimming stripped 4 bases from V and 4 bases from J, with 8 bases between. This TCR was recovered from a man between 18 and 35 years old who received the YFV17D yellow fever vaccine. This sample comprised PBMCs, obtained 5 days after the yellow fever booster vaccination. The J gene is TRBJ2-1, the V gene TRBV7-9; possibly TRBD1 or TRBD2 for D (5 bases each). The CDR3 spells CASSWDPYNEQFF. As DNA, the CDR3 is TGTGCCAGCAGCTGGGACCCGTACAATGAGCAGTTCTTC.